This TCR beta chain derives from a study of blood T cell repertoires in COVID-19 (dated by TCRdb to about 2020). For the study in its entirety: Samples from collaborators originated in the United States, Italy and Spain and spanned both the acute and convalescent phases of COVID-19. The prospective study material was composed of cDNA or gDNA derived from T cells, B-cell-depleted T cells, or PBMCs. The dataset comprised deeply sampled blood TCRbeta repertoires from subjects exposed to, actively infected with, or recovered from COVID-19. The repertoires were released in a freely available public database meant as a resource for research on the immune response to SARS-CoV-2. The samples were drawn from the first 160 participants of the ongoing ImmuneRACE study and from over 950 subjects provided by 6 global collaborators. The sample metadata nearly always contained a de-identified subject ID, COVID-19 status, age in years and sex. Where available, HLA class I and class II types were obtained from metadata supplied by the sample provider rather than from assay-based typing. General conclusions and limits of the study: The quantity of clinical and demographic metadata differed by source and by participant and was supplied without curation.

Participants in the prospective study were enrolled through a virtual design, were aged roughly 18 to 100 years, and lived in fewer than 30 United States geographic areas. To assign participants to cohorts, the prospective study relied on clinical history that participants themselves reported in a screening survey and a study questionnaire. ImmuneRACE Cohort 3 recovered participants were defined by two consecutive negative NP/OP PCR tests, healthcare professional clearance, or symptom resolution. In the prospective study, whole blood, serum and a nasopharyngeal or oropharyngeal swab were collected from each participant by mobile phlebotomists. Additional blood draws and questionnaires over an approximately 2-month period could optionally be provided by prospective study participants. Before DNA extraction, prospective study blood samples were shipped either frozen or at room temperature. Notes on this clone: It lacks a known antigen. No base quality information exists; no much larger clone differs at one position.

The CDR3 goes from the cysteine to the phenylalanine over 13 residues. The only DNA kept is the CDR3, 39 bases in frame from the first base. The junction carries 10 bases between V and J, which are trimmed by 7 bases and 0 bases respectively. According to the germline V gene, CDR1 reads SNHLY and CDR2 reads FYNNEI. The immunoSEQ Assay, a bias-controlled multiplex PCR, was used to amplify TCRbeta CDR3 regions from genomic DNA. On the study's bioinformatics: Within the assay, amplification of reference gene primers was used to estimate how many nucleated cells each sample contained. To quantify the absolute abundance of each unique TCRbeta CDR3 rearrangement, sequence reads were collapsed and filtered. For each sample, productive Simpson clonality was calculated as the square root of Simpson's diversity index over productive rearrangements. Not all clones reach the TCRdb copy of this immuneACCESS table, which keeps in-frame sequences only. Checked studies attribute under half of the gap to unresolved V genes and leave the rest unexplained. Clone size and V and J calls were adopted from that table, with D and trimming inferred from the DNA. Across this sample there are 450,000 to 500,000 clones, with roughly nine tenths seen only once. Under 0.85% of the sample belongs to the ten largest clones.

The specimen sequenced was PBMCs or T cells enriched from blood (not recorded which). This sequence was found in a woman aged 18-35 years who had recovered from COVID-19. The sequence is built from TRBV2 and TRBJ2-7, with the D segment identity uncertain. The CDR3 here reads CASKLDISYEQYF. The DNA is as follows: TGTGCCAGCAAGTTAGACATCTCCTACGAGCAGTACTTC.